A single sample is the source of the 29 T cell receptor beta chains below, sequenced in a study of shared T cell receptors in the human thymus. The method was immunoSEQ multiplex PCR; TCRdb's version includes in-frame clones alone and lacks a portion of them. The sample carries 540,000 or so clones, more than 75% recorded once. These sequences were also reported in another study, on human thymus T cells.

Material: thymocytes. These receptor sequences come from a boy younger than two with a congenital heart defect.

This clone has just a few counts. The gene calls are TRBV5-4 and TRBJ2-5, with TRBD1 identical over 10 bases. With 4 bases clipped from V and 5 bases from J, the junction kept 11 bases outside the gene matches. This CDR3 comprises 16 residues. CDR1 and CDR2 from the germline V gene are SGHNT and YYREEE (reference sequence). CDR3 protein: CASSVDRDRGGETQYF. DNA of the CDR3: TGTGCCAGCAGCGTTGACCGGGACAGGGGTGGGGAGACCCAGTACTTC.

The chain employs TRBV7-3 and TRBJ2-3; 13 bases map to TRBD2. CDR1 and CDR2 (germline): SGHTA, FQGTGA. With V trimmed by 5 bases and J by 6 bases, 5 bases remained unmatched. There are 15 residues in the CDR3. The CDR3 coding sequence is TGTGCCAGCAGCCGGACTAGCGGGAGACGGGATACGCAGTATTTT. This codes for CASSRTSGRRDTQYF.

This sequence joins TRBV20-1 and TRBJ2-1, with D maybe TRBD2 (6 bases). This CDR3 has 11 amino acids. Germline loops: CDR1 DFQATT, CDR2 SNEGSKA (reference sequence). The V end lost 6 bases, the J end lost 7 bases, and 10 bases lay between the germline ends. The DNA of the CDR3 is TGCAGTGCCAAGGGGACTAATGAGCAGTTCTTC. Protein product: CSAKGTNEQFF.

The rearrangement links TRBV19 to TRBJ2-2, with TRBD2 matching 12 bases. Germline lookup yields CDR1 LNHDA and CDR2 SQIVND (reference sequence). The V and J ends lost 6 bases and 4 bases, in that order; junction bases with no gene match: 3. The CDR3 totals 15 residues. The CDR3 DNA is TGTGCCAGTAGCCCGACTAGCGGGAGCACCGGGGAGCTGTTTTTT. Translating gives CASSPTSGSTGELFF.

The chain uses TRBV15 and TRBJ2-1, with 9 bases identical to TRBD2. Germline CDR1 reads LNHNV; CDR2 reads YYDKDF (reference sequence). This CDR3 is 17 amino acids long. The V gene end was trimmed by 0 bases and the J gene end by 4 bases; junction bases not matched to a gene: 7. CDR3 DNA: TGTGCCACCAGCAGAGAGGGACGAACTAGCGGGTACAATGAGCAGTTCTTC. Amino acid sequence: CATSREGRTSGYNEQFF.

The chain links TRBV28 to TRBJ1-2; TRBD1 matches at 9 bases. The CDR3 runs to 15 residues. The germline gives CDR1 MDHEN, CDR2 SYDVKM. V trimming: 6 bases; J trimming: 0 bases; junction bases outside the gene matches: 5. Written as DNA, the CDR3 is TGTGCCAGCAGAACAGGGGGCGCAACTAACTATGGCTACACCTTC. This codes for CASRTGGATNYGYTF.

V and J are TRBV5-3 and TRBJ2-1, with 7 bases aligning to TRBD2. TRBV5-3 is noted as an ORF with a role that remains uncertain. Trimming cost V 8 bases and J 9 bases; bases outside gene matches: 11. The CDR3 loop spans 13 amino acids. The CDR3 sequence: CASLAGEGCEQFF. CDR3 DNA: TGTGCCAGTCTCGCGGGAGAGGGTTGTGAGCAGTTCTTC.

The V call is TRBV15, the J call TRBJ2-7; D may be TRBD2 (7 bases). The germline V gene encodes CDR1 LNHNV and CDR2 YYDKDF (reference sequence). This CDR3 has 15 amino acids. With 7 bases removed from V and 3 bases from J, the gap between germline ends came to 19 bases. CDR3 nucleotides: TGTGCCACCAACATGGGAGGGGGGGCGGACTACGAGCAGTACTTC. Encoded protein: CATNMGGGADYEQYF.

This clone was found once. The V gene is TRBV19, the J gene TRBJ2-3; 9 bases are a match to TRBD2. Unmatched junction bases numbered 3, after V lost 4 bases and J lost 1 base. Germline values: CDR1 LNHDA, CDR2 SQIVND (reference sequence). The CDR3 runs 15 residues. CDR3 coding DNA: TGTGCCAGTAGTAACCGGACTAGCGGCACAGATACGCAGTATTTT. Protein sequence: CASSNRTSGTDTQYF. Looking up the rest from reference TRBV19 and TRBJ2-3 gives the full variable domain: DGGITQSPKYLFRKEGQNVTLSCEQNLNHDAMYWYRQDPGQGLRLIYYSQIVNDFQKGDIAEGYSVSREKKESFPLTVTSAQKNPTAFYLCASSNRTSGTDTQYFGPGTRLTVL.

J is TRBJ2-1 and V is TRBV28; D perhaps matches TRBD2 (7 bases). From germline, CDR1 is MDHEN and CDR2 SYDVKM. The CDR3 runs 14 residues. V was cut by 9 bases and J by 3 bases, with 15 bases left in between. CDR3 coding DNA: TGTGCCAGTGGGGGGGCCCGGTACTACAATGAGCAGTTCTTC. Translated, it gives CASGGARYYNEQFF.

The chain uses TRBV27 and TRBJ2-1; 10 bases map to TRBD2. J lost 7 bases, V lost 7 bases, and 19 bases had no gene match. CDR1 is MNHEY, CDR2 SMNVEV, per germline (reference sequence). CDR3 length equals 18 residues. CDR3 coding DNA: TGTGCCAGCAAACCTCTAGGACTAGCGGTTCCCGGCGGGAATGAGCAGTTCTTC. It is translated as CASKPLGLAVPGGNEQFF.

The chain uses TRBV6-5 and TRBJ2-5; D possibly corresponds to TRBD2 (7 bases). V lost 2 bases, J lost 5 bases, and 15 bases lay in between. The CDR3 runs 15 residues. Germline lookup yields CDR1 MNHEY and CDR2 SVGAGI. The CDR3 DNA sequence: TGTGCCAGCAGTTACCTGCCCGGGGGGCGGGAGACCCAGTACTTC. It encodes CASSYLPGGRETQYF.

The chain employs TRBV2 and TRBJ2-1; TRBD1 is a possible D gene (6 bases). V dropped 8 bases and J dropped 6 bases, with 17 bases sitting between them. This CDR3 is built from 14 residues. Germline V gives CDR1 SNHLY, CDR2 FYNNEI. CDR3 nucleotides: TGTGCCAGCCAATCTACAGGGCTTCTCAATGAGCAGTTCTTC. It translates to CASQSTGLLNEQFF.

The chain recombines TRBV27 with TRBJ2-7, with a weak D call TRBD2 (6 bases). With 5 bases removed from V and 0 bases from J, the gap between germline ends came to 11 bases. Per germline, CDR1 MNHEY and CDR2 SMNVEV (reference sequence). The CDR3 runs to 14 residues. The CDR3 protein is CASSRDSGSYEQYF. CDR3 nucleotide sequence: TGTGCCAGCAGTCGGGACTCGGGCTCCTACGAGCAGTACTTC.

This clone appeared a few times. The V gene is TRBV14, the J gene TRBJ1-1, with 8 bases lining up with TRBD1. The CDR3 covers 15 residues. Germline V lookup: CDR1 SGHDN, CDR2 FVKESK. V lost 4 bases and J lost 1; bases outside the gene matches: 5. CDR3 amino acids: CASSPPTGANTEAFF. In DNA form, the CDR3 reads TGTGCCAGCAGCCCCCCGACAGGGGCGAACACTGAAGCTTTCTTT.

V gene TRBV30 combines with J gene TRBJ2-1; 12 bases align to TRBD2. CDR1 is GTSNPN, CDR2 SVGIG, per germline (reference sequence). The V gene end was trimmed by 3 bases and the J gene end by 7 bases; junction bases not matched to a gene: 22. The CDR3 consists of 20 residues. CDR3 sequence: CAWRGVYIIGTSGFRNEQFF. Written as DNA, the CDR3 is TGTGCCTGGAGAGGAGTTTACATTATTGGGACTAGCGGGTTTAGGAATGAGCAGTTCTTC.

In DNA, the CDR3 is TGTGCCAGCAGTTTAATGGCAAAGCGGTCTGGGGCCAACGTCCTGACTTTC. It is translated as CASSLMAKRSGANVLTF. The chain has TRBV27 and TRBJ2-6, with D perhaps TRBD2 (5 bases). Trimming left V 2 bases short and J 1 base short, with 12 bases between. Per the germline V gene, CDR1 is MNHEY and CDR2 is SMNVEV (reference sequence). CDR3 size: 17 residues.

The chain employs TRBV27 and TRBJ1-5; 9 bases agree with TRBD1. V was pared by 6 bases and J by 2 bases, with 5 bases of the junction left unmatched. The CDR3 covers 15 residues. Germline values: CDR1 MNHEY, CDR2 SMNVEV (reference sequence). The CDR3 reads CASRIRQGGNQPQHF. The CDR3 DNA is TGTGCCAGCAGAATAAGACAGGGGGGCAATCAGCCCCAGCATTTT.

The V gene is TRBV2, the J gene TRBJ2-5, with a tentative D call TRBD2 (5 bases). Germline V lookup: CDR1 SNHLY, CDR2 FYNNEI. The CDR3 is 18 residues long. The V end lost 2 bases, the J end lost 1 base, and 20 bases lay between the germline ends. The CDR3 DNA reads as TGTGCCAGCAGTGAATTGAGGAAGAAGGGAGTTTGCCAAGAGACCCAGTACTTC. It encodes CASSELRKKGVCQETQYF.

The chain recombines TRBV5-4 with TRBJ2-4; 10 positions match TRBD2. This CDR3 is 17 amino acids long. The V gene's germline CDR1 is SGHNT and CDR2 YYREEE (reference sequence). J lost 6 bases, V lost 0 bases, and 9 bases had no gene match. The CDR3 is CASSLAPSGSRRNIQYF. For the CDR3, the DNA is TGTGCCAGCAGCTTGGCCCCTAGCGGGAGCAGGAGAAACATTCAGTACTTC.

This sequence joins TRBV25-1 and TRBJ2-5, with 9 positions matching TRBD2. J lost 3 bases, V lost 1 base, and 6 bases had no gene match. CDR3 length: 16 residues. Germline V gene lookup returns CDR1 MGHDK and CDR2 SYGVNS. CDR3 amino acids: CASSEFGPSGKETQYF. In nucleotides, the CDR3 is TGTGCCAGCAGTGAATTTGGCCCTAGCGGGAAAGAGACCCAGTACTTC.

This chain joins TRBV4-3 and TRBJ2-7; 14 bases are a match to TRBD2. The V gene's germline CDR1 is LGHNA and CDR2 YSLEER. This CDR3 is built from 18 residues. V was clipped by 3 bases and J by 1 base; unmatched bases: 8. The CDR3 protein is CASSHNGTSGSKSYEQYF. Written as DNA, the CDR3 is TGCGCCAGCAGCCATAACGGGACTAGCGGGAGTAAATCCTACGAGCAGTACTTC.

J is TRBJ1-2 and V is TRBV14; tentatively, D is TRBD1 (5 bases). CDR3 size: 14 residues. Per germline, CDR1 SGHDN and CDR2 FVKESK. V was cut by 1 base and J by 4 bases, with 10 bases left in between. CDR3 residues: CASSQVGGFYGYTF. In DNA, the CDR3 is TGTGCCAGCAGCCAAGTTGGGGGGTTCTATGGCTACACCTTC.

The chain links TRBV10-3 to TRBJ2-7; TRBD2 matches 12 bases. V was pared by 5 bases and J by 0 bases, with 8 bases of the junction left unmatched. Germline V gene lookup returns CDR1 ENHRY and CDR2 SYGVKD. The CDR3 is 17 amino acids. CDR3 loop: CAISPGLAGQSSYEQYF. In DNA, the CDR3 is TGTGCCATCAGTCCCGGACTAGCGGGGCAGAGCTCCTACGAGCAGTACTTC.

This chain connects TRBV9 to TRBJ2-4, with TRBD2 identical over 10 bases. Germline V gene lookup returns CDR1 SGDLS and CDR2 YYNGEE. V lost 0 bases, J lost 0 bases, and 9 bases stayed unmatched. The CDR3 totals 19 residues. The DNA for the CDR3 is TGTGCCAGCAGCGTAGGGAGGACTAGCGGATTTCTAGCCAAAAACATTCAGTACTTC. This sequence encodes CASSVGRTSGFLAKNIQYF.

V gene TRBV7-9 combines with J gene TRBJ2-7; 9 bases are shared with TRBD1. CDR3 size: 15 residues. With V trimmed by 6 bases and J by 5 bases, 11 bases remained unmatched. Per the germline V gene, CDR1 is SEHNR and CDR2 is FQNEAQ (reference sequence). CDR3: CASSWPGQGFDEQYF. The CDR3 DNA reads as TGTGCCAGCAGTTGGCCGGGACAGGGCTTCGACGAGCAGTACTTC.

The CDR3 spells CASSRGPRETQYF. The DNA for the CDR3 is TGTGCCAGCAGTAGGGGGCCTCGTGAGACCCAGTACTTC. V usage is TRBV6-8 and J usage is TRBJ2-5; 7 nucleotides line up with TRBD1. V lost 5 bases and J lost 5; bases outside the gene matches: 5. Looked up from germline, CDR1 is MNHGY and CDR2 is SAAAGT. CDR3 size: 13 residues.

V is TRBV6-5 and J is TRBJ1-3; D not certain. Trimming pared 2 bases from V and 4 bases from J, leaving 6 bases between. The CDR3 has 13 amino acids. Per germline, CDR1 MNHEY and CDR2 SVGAGI. Written as DNA, the CDR3 is TGTGCCAGCAGTTACCGTCTGGGAAACACCATATATTTT. It yields the protein CASSYRLGNTIYF.

Concerning this clone itself: The conserved phenylalanine or tryptophan normally closing the CDR3 is absent here, so this likely arose from a read error. The DNA is omitted, as the CDR3 cannot be located on it reliably, and the CDR3 follows TCRdb's listing. CDR3 region: CASSNLPSGIGTCH. V and J are TRBV21-1 and TRBJ1-4. TRBV21-1 is termed a pseudogene. The CDR3 region is 14 residues in length, termini included.